The text below deals with one T cell receptor beta chain. What it recognizes is unknown. The sample is drawn from a study of T cells in Graves' hyperthyroidism and ophthalmopathy. Amplification targeted TCR beta CDR3 regions from RNA transcripts. The TCR CDR3 first-round RT-PCR relied on the HTBI primer set. A single record per CDR3 protein comes from TCRdb applying MiXCR to the multiplex PCR reads. The sample consists of 380,000 or so distinct CDR3 sequences, around an eighth of them appearing once. Study-wide findings and caveats: Prediction of ophthalmopathy progression came a median roughly 6.4 months pre-onset. Patients with ophthalmopathy were separated from those with stable hyperthyroidism by a 13 V-J model. The blood repertoire included most of the expanded thyroid clonotypes above 0.001.

The CDR3 loop spans 16 amino acids. V lost 0 bases and J lost 4; bases outside the gene matches: 6. The germline gives CDR1 LNHNV, CDR2 YYDKDF (reference sequence). This clonotype originated in a man aged 25 to 40 with Graves' hyperthyroidism that later progressed to Graves' ophthalmopathy. V gene TRBV15 combines with J gene TRBJ2-3; 8 positions match TRBD1. Material: blood. The CDR3, as DNA: TGTGCCACCAGCAGAGATGACAGGGGATCGGCAGATACGCAGTATTTT. Protein product: CATSRDDRGSADTQYF.